The present TCR beta chain was sequenced within a study of blood T cell repertoires in COVID-19 (dated by TCRdb to the early 2020s). Regarding the research as a whole: Collaborator samples came from the United States, Italy and Spain and covered acute and convalescent phases of COVID-19. Subjects who had been exposed to COVID-19, were actively infected with it, or had recovered from it provided the deeply sampled blood TCRbeta repertoires that made up the dataset. The sample metadata nearly always contained a de-identified subject ID, COVID-19 status, age in years and sex. The samples were drawn from the first 160 participants of the ongoing ImmuneRACE study and from roughly 1,300 subjects provided by 6 global collaborators. A freely available public database, intended as a resource for researchers studying the immune response to SARS-CoV-2, is where the repertoires were released. The prospective study material was composed of cDNA or gDNA derived from T cells, B-cell-depleted T cells, or PBMCs. Where available, HLA class I and class II types were taken from metadata supplied by the sample provider and were not determined by assay-based typing. What the research found in general, with its limitations: Clinical and demographic metadata were provided uncurated, with the amount varying by source and participant.

TCRbeta CDR3 regions were amplified from genomic DNA using the immunoSEQ Assay, a bias-controlled multiplex PCR. The authors processed their data as follows. Nucleated cell counts per sample were estimated from amplification of reference gene primers within the assay. To quantify the absolute abundance of each unique TCRbeta CDR3 rearrangement, sequence reads were collapsed and filtered. For each sample, productive Simpson clonality was calculated as the square root of Simpson's diversity index over productive rearrangements. The immuneACCESS repertoire file appears here via TCRdb, limited to in-frame rearrangements. These files lack a portion of the clones; in checked studies, under half of the deficit traces to unresolved V genes, and the cause of the others is not known. That table furnishes V, J and clone size, whereas the DNA furnished D and trimming. The sample table records 540,000 or so clones; about 89% of these occur just once. The top ten clonotypes cover less than 9% of the sample.

CDR1 and CDR2, per the germline V gene, are MDHEN and SYDVKM. Inclusive of the bounding cysteine and phenylalanine, the CDR3 is 15 residues long. Only the CDR3 part of the read is kept: 45 bases, read in frame from the first base. A distance of 20 bases separates the germline ends of V and J, which lose 5 bases and 7 bases respectively. One collaborating source in Seattle enrolled patients during active infection and followed them longitudinally through the course of disease. Collaborating institutions collected whole blood in K2EDTA tubes following their own protocols. Collaborator samples were shipped for TCRbeta analysis as frozen whole blood, isolated PBMCs, or DNA extracted from either sample type. Comment on this clone: What antigen it recognizes has not been identified. No base qualities exist here, and no much larger clone lies one base off it.

Sequencing was performed on peripheral blood. This receptor chain uses TRBV28 and TRBJ1-1; the D gene identity is not certain. The receptor comes from a woman aged 45-65 years with COVID-19, enrolled during active disease. The DNA reads TGTGCCAGCAGTACTGAAGGCAAGAGGCCATTTGAAGCTTTCTTT. This yields the protein CASSTEGKRPFEAFF.